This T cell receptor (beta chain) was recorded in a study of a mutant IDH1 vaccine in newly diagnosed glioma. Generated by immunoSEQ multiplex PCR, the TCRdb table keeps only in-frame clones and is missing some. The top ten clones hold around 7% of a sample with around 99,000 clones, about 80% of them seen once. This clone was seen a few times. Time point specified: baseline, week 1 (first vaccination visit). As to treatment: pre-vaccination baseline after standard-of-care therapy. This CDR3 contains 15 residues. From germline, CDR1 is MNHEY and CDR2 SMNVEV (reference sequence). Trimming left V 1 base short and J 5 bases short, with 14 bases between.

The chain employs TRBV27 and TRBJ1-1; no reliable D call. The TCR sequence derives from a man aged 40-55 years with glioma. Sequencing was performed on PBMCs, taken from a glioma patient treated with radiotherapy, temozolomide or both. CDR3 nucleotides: TGTGCCAGCAGTTTATTTGAGGGAATGTGGACTGAAGCTTTCTTT. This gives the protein CASSLFEGMWTEAFF.